This T cell receptor beta chain was captured by sequencing in a study of beta chain features in type 1 diabetes. Notes on the study in general: TCRB CDR3 length was moderately but significantly reduced in all four CD4+ subsets of Type 1 diabetes patients. In type 1 diabetes patients, VDJ junctions had fewer insertions; deletions at these junctions were more frequent.

The CDR3 has 14 amino acids. V dropped 3 bases and J dropped 8; count of bases not matched to a gene: 5. The V gene's germline CDR1 is KGHSH and CDR2 LQKENI. What was sequenced were expressed TCRB transcripts, since all of the isolated RNA had been reverse transcribed. Using immunoSEQ multiplex PCR, the repertoire was profiled, and TCRdb retains in-frame clones only, with some absent. The table lists roughly 150,000 clones, around a tenth of them singletons. This clone appeared a few times. Its target is not known. The chain recombines TRBV18 with TRBJ2-1; 9 positions match TRBD1. The TCR sequence derives from a man aged 30 to 45 with type 1 diabetes. Sequencing used central memory CD4+ T cells from blood. The CDR3 spells CASSPRTGVDEQFF. The CDR3 DNA reads as TGTGCCAGCTCACCGCGGACAGGGGTGGATGAGCAGTTCTTC.